Each of the 4 T cell receptor beta chains below was sequenced from the same sample in a study of blood T cell repertoires in COVID-19 (dated by TCRdb to the early 2020s). The library relied on the immunoSEQ multiplex PCR assay. TCRdb provides this immuneACCESS table in a form limited to in-frame rearrangements. Some clones are lacking; in checked studies, under half of them reflect an unresolved V gene, and why the rest are absent is not known. Within this sample are some 530,000 clones, with about nine tenths of them counted one time only. Jointly, the top ten make up 8% to 9.5% of the sample. The sample comprised PBMCs or T cells enriched from blood (not recorded which). Every receptor here comes from a woman aged 55-69 years who had recovered from COVID-19.

The chain joins TRBV4-1 to TRBJ1-5; the D is unclear. V lost 3 bases, J lost 1 base, and 10 bases lay in between. The CDR3 contains 15 residues. Germline V lookup: CDR1 MGHRA, CDR2 YSYEKL. CDR3 sequence reads: CASSQGVLSNQPQHF. The CDR3 region has the DNA TGCGCCAGCAGCCAGGGAGTACTGAGCAATCAGCCCCAGCATTTT.

V and J are TRBV4-2 and TRBJ2-7, with 12 bases aligning to TRBD2. Per germline, CDR1 LGHNA and CDR2 YNFKEQ. V gave up 0 bases and J gave up 4 bases; unmatched junction bases: 4. This CDR3 has 16 residues. In DNA form, the CDR3 reads TGTGCCAGCAGCCAAGATCGGACTAGCGGGACGTACGAGCAGTACTTC. Amino acids: CASSQDRTSGTYEQYF.

The chain uses TRBV2 and TRBJ1-3; maybe TRBD1 (6 bases). V was shortened by 6 bases and J by 2 bases, with 14 bases between the two germline ends. Germline V lookup: CDR1 SNHLY, CDR2 FYNNEI. The CDR3 sequence is 15 residues long. The CDR3 sequence is CASSVDRYPGNTIYF. Here the CDR3 DNA reads TGTGCCAGCAGCGTAGACAGGTATCCTGGAAACACCATATATTTT. The full variable domain, completed using reference TRBV2 and TRBJ1-3, is EPEVTQTPSHQVTQMGQEVILRCVPISNHLYFYWYRQILGQKVEFLVSFYNNEISEKSEIFDDQFSVERPDGSNFTLKIRSTKLEDSAMYFCASSVDRYPGNTIYFGEGSWLTVV.

V and J are TRBV25-1 and TRBJ1-2, with TRBD1 matching 10 bases. V shed 5 bases, J shed 7 bases, and the junction held 4 bases outside the gene matches. The germline CDR1 and CDR2 sequences are MGHDK and SYGVNS. The CDR3 is 13 amino acids. CDR3: CASSLGQGFGYTF. For the CDR3, the DNA is TGTGCCAGCAGTTTGGGACAGGGGTTTGGCTACACCTTC.